The 21 T cell receptor beta chains below all came from one sample that was sequenced in a study of human T cells and chemical hapten exposure. TCRdb reprocessed the RACE reads via MiXCR and lists one record per CDR3 protein. Of under 150,000 distinct CDR3 sequences in the sample, around 10% were seen once. This sample's time point: patch test 1, 2 weeks after DPC sensitization. Treatment indicated: therapeutic diphenylcyclopropenone sensitization with weekly scalp DPC. Sequencing used whole blood, obtained in connection with sensitization to the hapten diphenylcyclopropenone (DPC). These receptors were collected from a woman between 50 and 59 years old with alopecia areata. Some clones in this sample may be carry-over from other donors' samples.

The chain carries TRBV9 and TRBJ2-7; TRBD1 might be the D (6 bases). The germline V and J ends were trimmed by 7 bases and 3 bases, with 8 bases remaining between them. The CDR3 length is 11 residues. Germline values: CDR1 SGDLS, CDR2 YYNGEE. The CDR3 loop reads CASGQNYEQYF. The DNA for the CDR3 is TGTGCCAGCGGACAGAACTACGAGCAGTACTTC. Using reference TRBV9 and TRBJ2-7 for the parts outside the CDR3, the full variable domain is DSGVTQTPKHLITATGQRVTLRCSPRSGDLSVYWYQQSLDQGLQFLIQYYNGEERAKGNILERFSAQQFPDLHSELNLSSLELGDSALYFCASGQNYEQYFGPGTRLTVT.

The sample holds many counts of this clonotype. The V gene is TRBV11-2, the J gene TRBJ2-1; no firm D call. The V end was cut by 1 base, the J end by 4 bases, with 2 bases between. The CDR3 spans 12 residues. Germline V gene data show CDR1 as SGHAT and CDR2 as FQNNGV. CDR3 region: CASSLGYNEQFF. CDR3 DNA sequence: TGTGCCAGCAGCTTAGGGTACAATGAGCAGTTCTTC.

The V call is TRBV18, the J call TRBJ1-1; D gene uncertain. Trimming took 3 bases from V and 5 from J, leaving 13 bases between them. CDR3 size: 14 residues. CDR1 is KGHSH, CDR2 LQKENI, per germline. CDR3 sequence: CASSPDPVYTEAFF. The CDR3 nucleotides read TGTGCCAGCTCACCGGACCCGGTATATACTGAAGCTTTCTTT.

The chain couples TRBV4-2 to TRBJ2-1; 11 bases fit TRBD2. The CDR3 covers 15 residues. J was trimmed by 6 bases and V by 2 bases; bases with no gene match: 3. Germline assignment: CDR1 LGHNA and CDR2 YNFKEQ. The CDR3 coding sequence is TGTGCCAGCAGCCAACTACTAGCGGGGGTCAATGAGCAGTTCTTC. Its translation is CASSQLLAGVNEQFF.

This clonotype appeared many times. The chain combines TRBV6-2 or TRBV6-3 with TRBJ1-1; D not resolved. Trimming took 8 bases from V and 7 from J, leaving 20 bases between them. Germline CDR1 is MNHEY and CDR2 is SVGEGT. The length of the CDR3 is 14 residues. The CDR3 nucleotides read TGTGCCAGCTCATGGAACCCGGAACTGATTGAAGCTTTCTTT. Its translation: CASSWNPELIEAFF.

The chain carries TRBV7-2 and TRBJ2-1; maybe TRBD1 (5 bases). CDR1 is SGHTA, CDR2 FQGNSA, per germline. The CDR3 length is 13 residues. V lost 4 bases, J lost 9 bases, and 13 bases lay in between. The CDR3 nucleotides read TGTGCCAGCAGCTCCTTAGTCGACAGTGAGCAGTTCTTC. Its translation is CASSSLVDSEQFF. Together with reference TRBV7-2 and TRBJ2-1, the CDR3 gives the full variable domain: GAGVSQSPSNKVTEKGKDVELRCDPISGHTALYWYRQSLGQGLEFLIYFQGNSAPDKSGLPSDRFSAERTGGSVSTLTIQRTQQEDSAVYLCASSSLVDSEQFFGPGTRLTVL.

This clonotype was seen repeatedly, ten times or more. The V gene is TRBV2, the J gene TRBJ1-2; possible D gene TRBD1, 5 bases. Germline loops: CDR1 SNHLY, CDR2 FYNNEI. This CDR3 contains 13 residues. Trimming took 7 bases from V and 0 from J, leaving 9 bases between them. The CDR3 here is CASNRQTNYGYTF. The CDR3 DNA follows: TGTGCCAGCAATAGACAGACTAACTATGGCTACACCTTC.

This clonotype was detected ten times or more. The chain is built from TRBV7-6 and TRBJ1-5, with D possibly matching TRBD1 (5 bases). The CDR3 totals 13 residues. Deletions cut 3 bases from V and 5 bases from J, with 8 bases between. Looked up from germline, CDR1 is SGHVS and CDR2 is FNYEAQ. CDR3 sequence reads: CASSLGRDQPQHF. CDR3 bases: TGTGCCAGCAGCTTGGGACGGGATCAGCCCCAGCATTTT.

The J gene is TRBJ2-3, the V gene TRBV5-1; the match to TRBD2 covers 10 bases. The germline gives CDR1 SGHRS, CDR2 YFSETQ. V shed 1 base and J 0 bases; nucleotides not matched to a gene: 5. This CDR3 has 17 residues. The CDR3: CASSLPVTSGSTDTQYF. CDR3 nucleotide sequence: TGCGCCAGCAGCTTGCCGGTGACTAGCGGGAGCACAGATACGCAGTATTTT. The whole variable domain, filled in from reference TRBV5-1 and TRBJ2-3, reads KAGVTQTPRYLIKTRGQQVTLSCSPISGHRSVSWYQQTPGQGLQFLFEYFSETQRNKGNFPGRFSGRQFSNSRSEMNVSTLELGDSALYLCASSLPVTSGSTDTQYFGPGTRLTVL.

This clonotype was picked up many times. The chain uses TRBV6-1 and TRBJ1-6; D might be TRBD1 (5 bases). Deletions cut 4 bases from V and 11 bases from J, with 24 bases between. Germline values: CDR1 MNHNS, CDR2 SASEGT. The length of the CDR3 is 17 residues. The CDR3 spells CASSVPPPRGKDAPLHF. CDR3 DNA sequence: TGTGCCAGCAGTGTGCCCCCCCCTCGGGGCAAAGATGCACCCCTCCACTTT.

Ten or more counts support this clonotype. The CDR3: CATASVNTEAFF. The CDR3 DNA reads TGTGCCACCGCTAGTGTGAACACTGAAGCTTTCTTT. The V and J genes are TRBV6-6 and TRBJ1-1, with unresolved D. Trimming left V 10 bases short and J 0 bases short, with 9 bases between. Germline CDR1 is MNHNY and CDR2 is SVGAGI (reference sequence). The CDR3 extends over 12 amino acids.

This clonotype has a handful of counts. The chain employs TRBV5-6 and TRBJ2-1; tentatively, D is TRBD1 (6 bases). The germline gives CDR1 SGHDT, CDR2 YYEEEE. V shed 2 bases and J shed 4 bases, with 10 bases lying between them. The CDR3 has 14 amino acids. DNA of the CDR3: TGTGCCAGCAGCTTACTCCAGGGGTACAATGAGCAGTTCTTC. Encoded protein: CASSLLQGYNEQFF.

This clonotype was detected a few times. The rearrangement joins TRBV28 to TRBJ1-2, with D tentatively TRBD1 (6 bases). Between the trimmed V and J ends, which lost 5 bases and 1 base, there was a span of 11 bases. The V gene's germline CDR1 is MDHEN and CDR2 SYDVKM. This CDR3 spans 14 amino acids. The CDR3 DNA reads as TGTGCCAGCAGTGGAACAGGGTTTAACTATGGCTACACCTTC. It specifies CASSGTGFNYGYTF.

This clonotype was recorded a few times. The genes are TRBV7-6 and TRBJ2-3; D remains ambiguous. The germline V and J ends were trimmed by 1 base and 0 bases, with 11 bases remaining between them. The CDR3 runs 16 residues. Germline V gene data show CDR1 as SGHVS and CDR2 as FNYEAQ. The CDR3 DNA reads as TGTGCCAGCAGCTTAGGCTCAGCGCCTAGCACAGATACGCAGTATTTT. It is translated as CASSLGSAPSTDTQYF.

V is TRBV7-6 and J is TRBJ1-4; the D is unclear. V was clipped by 4 bases and J by 7 bases, with 19 bases between them. The CDR3 totals 16 residues. Germline-derived CDR1 and CDR2 are SGHVS and FNYEAQ. As DNA, the CDR3 is TGTGCCAGCAGCTCCCCGTCGGCAGTCGGAGTTGAAAAACTGTTTTTT. Translated: CASSSPSAVGVEKLFF.

In nucleotides, the CDR3 is TGTGCCAGCAGCTCCGGGAGAGATAATGAAAAACTGTTTTTT. It is translated as CASSSGRDNEKLFF. This chain links TRBV6-6 with TRBJ1-4; D is undetermined. Germline V lookup: CDR1 MNHNY, CDR2 SVGAGI (reference sequence). Trimming stripped 6 bases from V and 4 bases from J, with 12 bases between. This CDR3 comprises 14 residues.

The chain combines TRBV28 with TRBJ2-3; 9 nucleotides line up with TRBD2. Germline lookup yields CDR1 MDHEN and CDR2 SYDVKM. This CDR3 contains 14 residues. V shed 6 bases and J 4 bases; nucleotides not matched to a gene: 5. The CDR3 spells CASRRGGLADTQYF. As DNA, the CDR3 is TGTGCCAGCAGGCGGGGGGGCCTGGCAGATACGCAGTATTTT.

This clonotype showed up many times. The chain combines TRBV29-1 with TRBJ1-1; D gene unclear. Trimming removed 7 bases at V and 0 bases at J, with 6 bases between. CDR1 and CDR2 (germline): SQVTM, ANQGSEA. The CDR3 extends over 11 amino acids. As DNA, the CDR3 is TGCAGCGGGAATATGAACACTGAAGCTTTCTTT. Amino acids: CSGNMNTEAFF.

A few counts support this clonotype. In DNA, the CDR3 is TGTGCCAGCAGGGGCGGACCGACCTCTGGGGCCAACGTCCTGACTTTC. This gives the protein CASRGGPTSGANVLTF. V usage is TRBV6-1 and J usage is TRBJ2-6, with D hard to call. V was clipped by 6 bases and J by 0 bases, with 12 bases between them. Germline V gives CDR1 MNHNS, CDR2 SASEGT. The CDR3 consists of 16 residues.

This clonotype was seen a few times. The chain joins TRBV7-2 to TRBJ2-7; 8 bases fit TRBD1. Per germline, CDR1 SGHTA and CDR2 FQGNSA. This CDR3 contains 14 residues. Trimming took 10 bases from V and 0 from J; bases not matched to a gene: 8. This CDR3 is CATKRDRSSYEQYF. CDR3 nucleotides: TGTGCCACCAAAAGGGACAGGAGCTCCTACGAGCAGTACTTC.

This clonotype was counted many times. This chain links TRBV29-1 with TRBJ2-5, with 8 bases aligning to TRBD1. Germline lookup yields CDR1 SQVTM and CDR2 ANQGSEA. The trim removed 6 bases at V and 5 bases at J, leaving 5 bases unmatched. The CDR3 contains 12 residues. The CDR3 DNA is TGCAGCGTGCAGGGGGCGGATGAGACCCAGTACTTC. Its protein is CSVQGADETQYF. Looking up the rest from reference TRBV29-1 and TRBJ2-5 gives the full variable domain: SAVISQKPSRDICQRGTSLTIQCQVDSQVTMMFWYRQQPGQSLTLIATANQGSEATYESGFVIDKFPISRPNLTFSTLTVSNMSPEDSSIYLCSVQGADETQYFGPGTRLLVL.